The sequence of this TCR beta chain was determined in a study of blood T cell repertoires in COVID-19. Study details: The origin of the acute and convalescent COVID-19 samples was the United States, Italy and Spain. T cells, B-cell-depleted T cells, or PBMCs supplied cDNA or gDNA.

Trimming at V came to 8 bases and at J to 6 bases, leaving 1 base not matched to a gene. The germline gives CDR1 MNHEY, CDR2 SVGAGI. The CDR3 is 13 amino acids. Per the study methods: Amplifying reference gene primers gave estimates of nucleated cell counts. Clones were sequenced by immunoSEQ multiplex PCR, and TCRdb holds only the in-frame ones, with some missing. Clonal size and the V and J genes are those of that table, whereas D and trimming came from the DNA. The repertoire holds tens of thousands of clones, around 81% seen once, with more than 15% in the top ten. The sequence came from a human donor in a cohort sampled during active COVID-19. The sample was peripheral blood. The genes are TRBV6-5 and TRBJ2-6; 10 bases fit TRBD1. CDR3 sequence: CASRQGAANVLTF. Here the CDR3 DNA reads TGTGCCAGCCGACAGGGGGCGGCCAACGTCCTGACTTTC.